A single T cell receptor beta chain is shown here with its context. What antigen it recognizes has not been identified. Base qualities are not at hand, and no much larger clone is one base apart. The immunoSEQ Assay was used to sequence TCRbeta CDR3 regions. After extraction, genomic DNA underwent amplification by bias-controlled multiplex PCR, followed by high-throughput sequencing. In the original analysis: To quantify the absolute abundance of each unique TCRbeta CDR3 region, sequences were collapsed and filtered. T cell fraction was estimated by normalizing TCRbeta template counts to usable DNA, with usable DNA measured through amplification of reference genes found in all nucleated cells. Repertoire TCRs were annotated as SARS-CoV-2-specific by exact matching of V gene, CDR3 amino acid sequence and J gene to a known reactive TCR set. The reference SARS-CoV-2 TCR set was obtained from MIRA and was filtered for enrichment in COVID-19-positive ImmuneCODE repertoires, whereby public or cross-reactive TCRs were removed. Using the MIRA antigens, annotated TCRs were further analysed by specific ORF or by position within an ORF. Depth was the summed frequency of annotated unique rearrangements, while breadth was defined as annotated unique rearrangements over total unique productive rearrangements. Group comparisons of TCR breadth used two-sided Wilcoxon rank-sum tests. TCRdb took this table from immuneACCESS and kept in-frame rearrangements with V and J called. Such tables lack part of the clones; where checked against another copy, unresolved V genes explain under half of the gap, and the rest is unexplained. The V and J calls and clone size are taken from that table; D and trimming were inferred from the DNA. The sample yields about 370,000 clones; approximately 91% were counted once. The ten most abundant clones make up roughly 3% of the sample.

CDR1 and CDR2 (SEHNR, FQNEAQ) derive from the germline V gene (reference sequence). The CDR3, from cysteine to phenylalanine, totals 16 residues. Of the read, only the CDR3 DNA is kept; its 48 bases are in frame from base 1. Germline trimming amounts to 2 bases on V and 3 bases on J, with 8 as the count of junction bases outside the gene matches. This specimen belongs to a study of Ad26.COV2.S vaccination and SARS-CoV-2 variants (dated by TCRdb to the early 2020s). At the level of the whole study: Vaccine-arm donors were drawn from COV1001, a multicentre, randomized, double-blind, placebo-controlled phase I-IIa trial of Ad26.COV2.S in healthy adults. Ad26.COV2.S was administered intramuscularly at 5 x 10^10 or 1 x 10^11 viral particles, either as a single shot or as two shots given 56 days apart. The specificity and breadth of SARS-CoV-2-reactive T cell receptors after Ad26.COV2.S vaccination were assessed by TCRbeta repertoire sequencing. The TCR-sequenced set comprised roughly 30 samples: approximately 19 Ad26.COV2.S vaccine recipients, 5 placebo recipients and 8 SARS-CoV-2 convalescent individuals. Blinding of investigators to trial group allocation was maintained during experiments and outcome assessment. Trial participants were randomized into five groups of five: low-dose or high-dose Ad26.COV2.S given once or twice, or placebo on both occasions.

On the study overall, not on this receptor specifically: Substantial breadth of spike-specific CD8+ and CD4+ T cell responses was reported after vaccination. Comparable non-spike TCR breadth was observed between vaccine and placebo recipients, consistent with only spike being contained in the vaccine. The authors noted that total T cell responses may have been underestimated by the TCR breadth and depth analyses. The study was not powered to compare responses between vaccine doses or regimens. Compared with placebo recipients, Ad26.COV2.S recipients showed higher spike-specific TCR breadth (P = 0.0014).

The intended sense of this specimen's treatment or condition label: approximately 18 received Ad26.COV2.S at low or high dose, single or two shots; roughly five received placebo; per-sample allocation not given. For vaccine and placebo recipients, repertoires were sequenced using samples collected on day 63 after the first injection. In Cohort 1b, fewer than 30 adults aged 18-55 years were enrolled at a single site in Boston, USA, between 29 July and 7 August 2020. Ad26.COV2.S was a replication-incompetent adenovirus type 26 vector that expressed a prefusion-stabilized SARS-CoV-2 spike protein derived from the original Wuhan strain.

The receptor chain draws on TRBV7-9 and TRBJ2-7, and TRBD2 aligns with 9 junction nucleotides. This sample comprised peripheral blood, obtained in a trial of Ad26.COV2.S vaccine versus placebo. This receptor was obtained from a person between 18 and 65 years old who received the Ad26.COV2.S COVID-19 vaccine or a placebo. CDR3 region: CASSLTPSGGLYEQYF. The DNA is TGTGCCAGCAGCTTAACCCCGAGCGGGGGGCTCTACGAGCAGTACTTC.